The 21 T cell receptor beta chains listed next were all sequenced from one sample in a study of cytomegalovirus exposure and HLA in healthy donors. Vbeta (60) and Jbeta (13) primers were used in the PCR. Sequencing was performed with immunoSEQ multiplex PCR; in TCRdb, only in-frame clones are kept and a portion is missing. The sample has 100,000 to 150,000 clones; about 68% are singletons. The specimen was PBMCs. The receptors shown here come from a man between 35 and 55 years old in good health and CMV-seropositive.

The chain links TRBV11-3 to TRBJ2-1; 7 nucleotides align to TRBD2. The ends lost 1 base at V and 11 bases at J; junction bases unmatched: 11. The CDR3 is 15 residues long. The germline CDR1 and CDR2 sequences are SGHNT and YENEEA. This CDR3 reads CASSLGGRLAVQQFF. DNA of the CDR3: TGTGCCAGCAGCTTAGGAGGACGGCTAGCGGTGCAGCAGTTCTTC.

V is TRBV7-9 and J is TRBJ2-1; 12 bases are a match to TRBD2. The CDR3 length is 15 residues. The germline CDR1 and CDR2 sequences are SEHNR and FQNEAQ (reference sequence). V dropped 5 bases and J dropped 7; count of bases not matched to a gene: 6. The DNA of the CDR3 is TGTGCCAGCAGCCATCTAGCGGGGGGGGTAAATGAGCAGTTCTTC. Protein product: CASSHLAGGVNEQFF.

The chain is built from TRBV6-1 and TRBJ2-7; possibly TRBD1 for D (5 bases). V gave up 10 bases and J gave up 2 bases, with 18 bases separating them. Germline values: CDR1 MNHNS, CDR2 SASEGT. The CDR3 length is 14 residues. The CDR3 reads CATMTAWTPYEQYF. The CDR3 coding sequence is TGTGCCACCATGACAGCCTGGACCCCCTACGAGCAGTACTTC.

The DNA for the CDR3 is TGTGCCAGCAGCCCGGGAGTCAGGGCCAGTCGTAATGAGCAGTTCTTC. It translates to CASSPGVRASRNEQFF. The J gene is TRBJ2-1, the V gene TRBV5-4; possibly TRBD2 for D (6 bases). CDR1 and CDR2 from the germline V gene are SGHNT and YYREEE (reference sequence). The CDR3 has 16 residues. The ends were cut back, 4 bases at V and 7 bases at J, with 21 bases in the middle.

This chain joins TRBV27 and TRBJ2-2; tentative D call: TRBD2 (6 bases). Deletions cut 0 bases from V and 8 bases from J, with 16 bases between. This CDR3 is built from 16 residues. CDR1 and CDR2 from the germline V gene are MNHEY and SMNVEV (reference sequence). CDR3 bases: TGTGCCAGCAGTTTATCGGGGTCGGGAGTGGGTGGGGAGCTGTTTTTT. Its protein product is CASSLSGSGVGGELFF.

The V gene is TRBV28, the J gene TRBJ2-3, with D perhaps matching TRBD2 (6 bases). Trimming removed 5 bases at V and 4 bases at J, with 16 bases between. Germline V lookup: CDR1 MDHEN, CDR2 SYDVKM. The CDR3 spans 15 residues. CDR3 sequence reads: CASSPPGLRADTQYF. The CDR3, as DNA: TGTGCCAGCAGTCCTCCGGGACTTAGGGCAGATACGCAGTATTTT.

The chain couples TRBV9 to TRBJ2-2; tentative D call: TRBD2 (5 bases). V was trimmed by 4 bases and J by 1 base, leaving 14 bases between them. CDR1 is SGDLS, CDR2 YYNGEE, per germline. CDR3 length: 16 residues. The CDR3 reads CASSTYGGRNTGELFF. DNA for the CDR3: TGTGCCAGCAGCACATACGGCGGGCGGAACACCGGGGAGCTGTTTTTT.

The chain joins TRBV5-4 to TRBJ2-5; 10 nucleotides line up with TRBD1. Losses at the gene ends were 5 bases for V and 3 bases for J; bases not matched to a gene: 4. This CDR3 region has 14 residues. CDR1 is SGHNT and CDR2 is YYREEE in the germline V gene (reference sequence). CDR3 region: CASSPTGGEETQYF. CDR3 nucleotide sequence: TGTGCCAGCAGTCCGACAGGGGGCGAAGAGACCCAGTACTTC.

The chain couples TRBV5-1 to TRBJ1-5; no reliable D call. The CDR3 is 13 amino acids. Trimming shortened V by 4 bases and J by 0 bases, and 5 bases separated the two germline ends. Germline V lookup: CDR1 SGHRS, CDR2 YFSETQ. In nucleotides, the CDR3 is TGCGCCAGCAGCGCGGATAGCAATCAGCCCCAGCATTTT. Translating gives CASSADSNQPQHF.

This chain joins TRBV10-3 and TRBJ2-1; 7 bases are a match to TRBD2. Germline assignment: CDR1 ENHRY and CDR2 SYGVKD. The CDR3 length is 18 residues. V lost 0 bases to trimming and J lost 2 bases; unmatched junction nucleotides: 10. Here the CDR3 reads CAISESTASSGPYNEQFF. As DNA, the CDR3 is TGTGCCATCAGTGAGTCTACCGCCTCTAGCGGACCCTACAATGAGCAGTTCTTC.

The table lists this clone with a few counts. The chain recombines TRBV6-5 with TRBJ2-6; TRBD1 agrees at 7 bases. The CDR3 totals 15 residues. Looked up from germline, CDR1 is MNHEY and CDR2 is SVGAGI. J gave up 10 bases and V 5 bases, and 11 bases lay outside the gene matches. The CDR3 nucleotides are TGTGCCAGCAGTCCCCGACAGGGTCTGAGTAACGTCCTGACTTTC. Its protein is CASSPRQGLSNVLTF.

In the case of this clone: Germline is not matched at one junction end, which may reflect a read error. This chain links TRBV6-1 with TRBJ2-6, with 9 bases matching TRBD1. The CDR3 extends over 17 amino acids. Germline values: CDR1 MNHNS, CDR2 SASEGT. The CDR3 loop reads CASIEPGQGTVANVLTF. The CDR3 region has the DNA TGTGCCAGCATTGAACCGGGACAGGGTACTGTAGCCAACGTCCTGACTTTC.

About this clone: Sequence at one end of the junction differs from germline and may be a read error. The chain carries TRBV28 and TRBJ2-7, with D possibly TRBD1 on 5 matching bases. Germline V lookup: CDR1 MDHEN, CDR2 SYDVKM. This CDR3 region has 12 residues. The CDR3 loop reads CASSPQGRPVDF. As DNA, the CDR3 is TGTGCCAGCAGTCCCCAGGGTAGACCAGTCGACTTC.

The chain couples TRBV27 to TRBJ1-1; TRBD1 might be the D (5 bases). The CDR3 spans 14 residues. Germline V CDR1 and CDR2: MNHEY, SMNVEV (reference sequence). V lost 5 bases to trimming and J lost 4 bases, with 14 bases between them. The CDR3 is CASSVIPGGTEAFF. The CDR3 coding sequence is TGTGCCAGCAGTGTGATTCCGGGGGGCACTGAAGCTTTCTTT.

The chain joins TRBV29-1 to TRBJ1-1; TRBD1 agrees at 8 bases. Trimming took 4 bases from V and 1 from J; bases not matched to a gene: 11. Looked up from germline, CDR1 is SQVTM and CDR2 is ANQGSEA. This CDR3 comprises 16 residues. In DNA form, the CDR3 reads TGCAGCGTTGTTGGGGATAGGGACAGGAGGAACACTGAAGCTTTCTTT. Translated, it gives CSVVGDRDRRNTEAFF.

V and J are TRBV30 and TRBJ1-6; TRBD1 matches at 8 bases. Per the germline V gene, CDR1 is GTSNPN and CDR2 is SVGIG (reference sequence). J lost 1 base, V lost 0 bases, and 2 bases had no gene match. There are 16 residues in the CDR3. As DNA, the CDR3 is TGTGCCTGGAGTGTACAGGGGGTTTCCTATAATTCACCCCTCCACTTT. Amino acid sequence: CAWSVQGVSYNSPLHF.

The V and J genes are TRBV6-6 and TRBJ2-1; D is possibly TRBD1 (6 bases). Germline V gives CDR1 MNHNY, CDR2 SVGAGI (reference sequence). Trimming removed 2 bases from V and 6 bases from J, with 8 bases in between. The CDR3 is 13 amino acids. The CDR3 reads CASSYRDTNEQFF. CDR3 coding DNA: TGTGCCAGCAGTTACCGGGACACCAATGAGCAGTTCTTC.

The rearrangement joins TRBV19 to TRBJ1-1; the D is unclear. The CDR3 has 14 amino acids. The germline V gene has CDR1 LNHDA and CDR2 SQIVND (reference sequence). Trimming pared 8 bases from V and 1 base from J, leaving 14 bases between. The chain's CDR3 is CASLPRGTNTEAFF. The CDR3 DNA follows: TGTGCCAGTTTACCCCGGGGAACGAACACTGAAGCTTTCTTT.

This chain connects TRBV30 to TRBJ1-3; D is uncertain. Germline assignment: CDR1 GTSNPN and CDR2 SVGIG (reference sequence). CDR3 length: 13 residues. Trimming removed 3 bases from V and 1 base from J, with 7 bases in between. CDR3 loop: CAWREGSGNTIYF. CDR3 nucleotides: TGTGCCTGGAGGGAGGGATCTGGAAACACCATATATTTT.

The chain employs TRBV5-1 and TRBJ1-5; maybe TRBD1 (5 bases). Germline CDR1 reads SGHRS; CDR2 reads YFSETQ. The V gene lost 2 bases and the J gene lost 0 bases, with 9 bases spanning the gap. The CDR3 runs to 15 residues. In DNA, the CDR3 is TGCGCCAGCAGCTTATGGGGCGATAGCAATCAGCCCCAGCATTTT. It is translated as CASSLWGDSNQPQHF.

The CDR3, as DNA: TGTGCCAGCAGCGTAGCTAACACGAGGGCCACAGATACGCAGTATTTT. It codes for CASSVANTRATDTQYF. The chain is built from TRBV9 and TRBJ2-3, with a possible D match to TRBD2 (5 bases). Trimming took 0 bases from V and 2 from J, leaving 13 bases between them. In germline, CDR1 is SGDLS, CDR2 YYNGEE. CDR3 length: 16 amino acids.